This TCR beta chain was sequenced for a study of cytomegalovirus exposure and HLA in healthy donors. About the research overall: The early release's HLA-typed donors yielded approximately 85 million unique TCRs. The study's findings and limits: The study recorded 164 TCR beta chains that were cytomegalovirus-associated. TCR beta sequences reportedly predicted most subjects' HLA-A and HLA-B alleles accurately.

CDR1 and CDR2 from the germline V gene are KGHSH and LQKENI. This CDR3 comprises 17 residues. Trimming stripped 3 bases from V and 0 bases from J, with 14 bases between. Primers included in the PCR were 60 Vbeta and 13 Jbeta primers. TCRdb keeps only in-frame clones here, not all; method: immunoSEQ multiplex PCR. This table has almost 85,000 clones, 78% appearing once. Remarks on this clone: No antigen is known for it.

This receptor was obtained from a male donor in good health and CMV-seropositive. The V gene is TRBV18, the J gene TRBJ2-2; no definite D call. Sequences were obtained from PBMCs. The CDR3 DNA sequence: TGTGCCAGCTCACCCCAGAGAGCAGGCGCGAACACCGGGGAGCTGTTTTTT. It yields the protein CASSPQRAGANTGELFF.